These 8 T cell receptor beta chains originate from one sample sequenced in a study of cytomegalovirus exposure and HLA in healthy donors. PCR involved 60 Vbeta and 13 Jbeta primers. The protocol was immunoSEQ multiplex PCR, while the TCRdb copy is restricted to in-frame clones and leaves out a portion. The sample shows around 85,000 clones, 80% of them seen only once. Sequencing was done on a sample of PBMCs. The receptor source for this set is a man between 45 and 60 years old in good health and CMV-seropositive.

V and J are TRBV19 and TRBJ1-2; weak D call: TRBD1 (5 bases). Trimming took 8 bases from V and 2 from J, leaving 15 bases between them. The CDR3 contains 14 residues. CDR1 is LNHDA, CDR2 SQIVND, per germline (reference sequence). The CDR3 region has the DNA TGTGCCAGTTCGCCCTCGACAGTAAACTATGGCTACACCTTC. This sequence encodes CASSPSTVNYGYTF. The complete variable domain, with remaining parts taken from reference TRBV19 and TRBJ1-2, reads DGGITQSPKYLFRKEGQNVTLSCEQNLNHDAMYWYRQDPGQGLRLIYYSQIVNDFQKGDIAEGYSVSREKKESFPLTVTSAQKNPTAFYLCASSPSTVNYGYTFGSGTRLTVV.

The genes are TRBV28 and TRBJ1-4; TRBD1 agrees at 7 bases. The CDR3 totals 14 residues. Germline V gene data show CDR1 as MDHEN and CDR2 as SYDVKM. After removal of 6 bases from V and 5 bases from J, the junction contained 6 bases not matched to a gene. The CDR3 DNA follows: TGTGCCAGCAGGCGACAGGGCGGAAATGAAAAACTGTTTTTT. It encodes CASRRQGGNEKLFF.

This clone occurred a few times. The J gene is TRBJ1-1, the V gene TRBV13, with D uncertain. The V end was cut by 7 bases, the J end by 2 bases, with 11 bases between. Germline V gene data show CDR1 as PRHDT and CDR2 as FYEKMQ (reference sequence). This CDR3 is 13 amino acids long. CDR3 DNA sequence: TGTGCCAGCACCGGGGAGTTTAACACTGAAGCTTTCTTT. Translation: CASTGEFNTEAFF.

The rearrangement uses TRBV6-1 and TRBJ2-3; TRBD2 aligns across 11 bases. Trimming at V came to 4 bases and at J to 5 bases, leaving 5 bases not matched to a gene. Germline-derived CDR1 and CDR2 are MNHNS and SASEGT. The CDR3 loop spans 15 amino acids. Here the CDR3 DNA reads TGTGCCAGCAGTGTCACTAGCGGGAGTCGAGATACGCAGTATTTT. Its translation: CASSVTSGSRDTQYF.

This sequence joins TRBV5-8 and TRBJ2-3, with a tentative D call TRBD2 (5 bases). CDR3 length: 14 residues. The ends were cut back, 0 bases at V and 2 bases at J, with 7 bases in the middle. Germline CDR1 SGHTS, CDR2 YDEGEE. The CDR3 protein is CASSLGAATDTQYF. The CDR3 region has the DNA TGTGCCAGCAGCTTGGGAGCGGCCACAGATACGCAGTATTTT.

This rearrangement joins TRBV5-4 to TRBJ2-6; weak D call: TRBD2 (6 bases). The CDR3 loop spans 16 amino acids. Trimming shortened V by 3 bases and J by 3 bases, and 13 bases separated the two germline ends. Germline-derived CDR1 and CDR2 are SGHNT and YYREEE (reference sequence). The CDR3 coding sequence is TGTGCCAGCAGCTGGGCCCAGCGGGTTGGGGCCAACGTCCTGACTTTC. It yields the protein CASSWAQRVGANVLTF.

The CDR3 nucleotides read TGTGCCAGCAGAGAACCCCAGGGGGCATGCGAGCAGTACTTC. The encoded protein is CASREPQGACEQYF. The gene calls are TRBV6-5 and TRBJ2-7; 8 bases are shared with TRBD1. Germline V gene data show CDR1 as MNHEY and CDR2 as SVGAGI. The CDR3 consists of 14 residues. V shed 6 bases and J 6 bases; nucleotides not matched to a gene: 10.

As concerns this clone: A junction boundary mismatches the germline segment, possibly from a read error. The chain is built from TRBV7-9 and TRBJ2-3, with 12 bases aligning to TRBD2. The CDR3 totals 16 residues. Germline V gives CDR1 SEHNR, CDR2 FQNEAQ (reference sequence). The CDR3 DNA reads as TGTTCCAGCAGCAGGGGGACTAGCGGGAGCACAGATACGCAGTATTTT. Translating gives CSSSRGTSGSTDTQYF.